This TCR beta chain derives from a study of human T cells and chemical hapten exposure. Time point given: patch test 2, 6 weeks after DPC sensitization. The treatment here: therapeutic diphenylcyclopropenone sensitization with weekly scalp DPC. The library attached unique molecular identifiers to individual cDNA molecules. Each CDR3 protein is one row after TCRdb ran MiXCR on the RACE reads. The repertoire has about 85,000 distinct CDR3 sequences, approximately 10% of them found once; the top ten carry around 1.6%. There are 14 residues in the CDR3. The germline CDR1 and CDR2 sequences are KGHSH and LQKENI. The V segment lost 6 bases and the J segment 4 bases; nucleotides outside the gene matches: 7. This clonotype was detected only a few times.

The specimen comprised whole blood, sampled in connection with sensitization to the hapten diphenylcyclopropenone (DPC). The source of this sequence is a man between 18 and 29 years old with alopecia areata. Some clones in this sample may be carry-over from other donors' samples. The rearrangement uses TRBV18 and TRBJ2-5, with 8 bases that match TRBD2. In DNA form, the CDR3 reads TGTGCCAGCTCCGGGACTAGTGCTCGAGAGACCCAGTACTTC. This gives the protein CASSGTSARETQYF.